This T cell receptor beta chain was sequenced during a study of CD8 T cells in ankylosing spondylitis listed by TCRdb under 2017. The study in broad terms: The study profiled T cell receptor beta repertoires in healthy donors and ankylosing spondylitis patients to find disease-linked TCR variants. The whole study cohort included 85 to 120 healthy donors and 20 to 30 ankylosing spondylitis patients. Samples of peripheral blood were taken, and for ankylosing spondylitis patients, synovial fluid was collected as well. What the work shows at the level of the full study, not this receptor alone: Some TCR beta motif variants had previously been reported in synovial fluid and blood of reactive arthritis patients, which suggested common disease-initiation mechanisms. A TCR beta motif made up of several highly homologous amino acid variants appeared to be characteristic of blood from ankylosing spondylitis patients. Significant enrichment of the disease-linked clones was reported in matched synovial fluid samples from ankylosing spondylitis patients. The disease-linked clones showed a CD8+ phenotype and occurred at relatively low frequencies in peripheral blood.

The germline V gene sets CDR1 to SGHRS and CDR2 to YFSETQ. The junction shows trimming of 1 base on V and 0 bases on J, and the gene matches do not reach 9 bases of it. The CDR3 spans 18 residues, from the cysteine through the phenylalanine. Just CDR3 DNA is preserved here, 54 bases in frame from base 1. Sequencing relied on an Illumina HiSeq 2500. TCR beta libraries were prepared by quantitative 5'-RACE with molecular barcodes. In the source study's methods: To identify disease-linked TCR variants, a new computational method was used, one built on a probabilistic model of VDJ rearrangement. The public reads were run again by TCRdb, first through fastp at Q25 and then through MiXCR, and only productive beta chains were kept. Identical CDR3 proteins give one entry, which carries the most common genes and DNA. The V and J calls, along with clone size, are taken from TCRdb and not from the paper's own processing. This sample has about 120,000 distinct CDR3 sequences in its table, and roughly 13% of those were observed once. The ten largest clones capture approximately 3.1% of the sample.

Comments on this clonotype: Its antigen specificity is not known. Base qualities are missing; no much larger clone stands one base away.

The sequence is built from TRBV5-1 and TRBJ2-7; TRBD2 agrees with 11 junctional bases. This receptor was obtained from a female donor with ankylosing spondylitis or in good health (not recorded which). The specimen was blood, either unsorted or a sorted T cell fraction (not recorded which). The bases are TGCGCCAGCAGCTTGAAACTAGCGGGAGATTCGAGCTCCTACGAGCAGTACTTC. Its protein is CASSLKLAGDSSSYEQYF.